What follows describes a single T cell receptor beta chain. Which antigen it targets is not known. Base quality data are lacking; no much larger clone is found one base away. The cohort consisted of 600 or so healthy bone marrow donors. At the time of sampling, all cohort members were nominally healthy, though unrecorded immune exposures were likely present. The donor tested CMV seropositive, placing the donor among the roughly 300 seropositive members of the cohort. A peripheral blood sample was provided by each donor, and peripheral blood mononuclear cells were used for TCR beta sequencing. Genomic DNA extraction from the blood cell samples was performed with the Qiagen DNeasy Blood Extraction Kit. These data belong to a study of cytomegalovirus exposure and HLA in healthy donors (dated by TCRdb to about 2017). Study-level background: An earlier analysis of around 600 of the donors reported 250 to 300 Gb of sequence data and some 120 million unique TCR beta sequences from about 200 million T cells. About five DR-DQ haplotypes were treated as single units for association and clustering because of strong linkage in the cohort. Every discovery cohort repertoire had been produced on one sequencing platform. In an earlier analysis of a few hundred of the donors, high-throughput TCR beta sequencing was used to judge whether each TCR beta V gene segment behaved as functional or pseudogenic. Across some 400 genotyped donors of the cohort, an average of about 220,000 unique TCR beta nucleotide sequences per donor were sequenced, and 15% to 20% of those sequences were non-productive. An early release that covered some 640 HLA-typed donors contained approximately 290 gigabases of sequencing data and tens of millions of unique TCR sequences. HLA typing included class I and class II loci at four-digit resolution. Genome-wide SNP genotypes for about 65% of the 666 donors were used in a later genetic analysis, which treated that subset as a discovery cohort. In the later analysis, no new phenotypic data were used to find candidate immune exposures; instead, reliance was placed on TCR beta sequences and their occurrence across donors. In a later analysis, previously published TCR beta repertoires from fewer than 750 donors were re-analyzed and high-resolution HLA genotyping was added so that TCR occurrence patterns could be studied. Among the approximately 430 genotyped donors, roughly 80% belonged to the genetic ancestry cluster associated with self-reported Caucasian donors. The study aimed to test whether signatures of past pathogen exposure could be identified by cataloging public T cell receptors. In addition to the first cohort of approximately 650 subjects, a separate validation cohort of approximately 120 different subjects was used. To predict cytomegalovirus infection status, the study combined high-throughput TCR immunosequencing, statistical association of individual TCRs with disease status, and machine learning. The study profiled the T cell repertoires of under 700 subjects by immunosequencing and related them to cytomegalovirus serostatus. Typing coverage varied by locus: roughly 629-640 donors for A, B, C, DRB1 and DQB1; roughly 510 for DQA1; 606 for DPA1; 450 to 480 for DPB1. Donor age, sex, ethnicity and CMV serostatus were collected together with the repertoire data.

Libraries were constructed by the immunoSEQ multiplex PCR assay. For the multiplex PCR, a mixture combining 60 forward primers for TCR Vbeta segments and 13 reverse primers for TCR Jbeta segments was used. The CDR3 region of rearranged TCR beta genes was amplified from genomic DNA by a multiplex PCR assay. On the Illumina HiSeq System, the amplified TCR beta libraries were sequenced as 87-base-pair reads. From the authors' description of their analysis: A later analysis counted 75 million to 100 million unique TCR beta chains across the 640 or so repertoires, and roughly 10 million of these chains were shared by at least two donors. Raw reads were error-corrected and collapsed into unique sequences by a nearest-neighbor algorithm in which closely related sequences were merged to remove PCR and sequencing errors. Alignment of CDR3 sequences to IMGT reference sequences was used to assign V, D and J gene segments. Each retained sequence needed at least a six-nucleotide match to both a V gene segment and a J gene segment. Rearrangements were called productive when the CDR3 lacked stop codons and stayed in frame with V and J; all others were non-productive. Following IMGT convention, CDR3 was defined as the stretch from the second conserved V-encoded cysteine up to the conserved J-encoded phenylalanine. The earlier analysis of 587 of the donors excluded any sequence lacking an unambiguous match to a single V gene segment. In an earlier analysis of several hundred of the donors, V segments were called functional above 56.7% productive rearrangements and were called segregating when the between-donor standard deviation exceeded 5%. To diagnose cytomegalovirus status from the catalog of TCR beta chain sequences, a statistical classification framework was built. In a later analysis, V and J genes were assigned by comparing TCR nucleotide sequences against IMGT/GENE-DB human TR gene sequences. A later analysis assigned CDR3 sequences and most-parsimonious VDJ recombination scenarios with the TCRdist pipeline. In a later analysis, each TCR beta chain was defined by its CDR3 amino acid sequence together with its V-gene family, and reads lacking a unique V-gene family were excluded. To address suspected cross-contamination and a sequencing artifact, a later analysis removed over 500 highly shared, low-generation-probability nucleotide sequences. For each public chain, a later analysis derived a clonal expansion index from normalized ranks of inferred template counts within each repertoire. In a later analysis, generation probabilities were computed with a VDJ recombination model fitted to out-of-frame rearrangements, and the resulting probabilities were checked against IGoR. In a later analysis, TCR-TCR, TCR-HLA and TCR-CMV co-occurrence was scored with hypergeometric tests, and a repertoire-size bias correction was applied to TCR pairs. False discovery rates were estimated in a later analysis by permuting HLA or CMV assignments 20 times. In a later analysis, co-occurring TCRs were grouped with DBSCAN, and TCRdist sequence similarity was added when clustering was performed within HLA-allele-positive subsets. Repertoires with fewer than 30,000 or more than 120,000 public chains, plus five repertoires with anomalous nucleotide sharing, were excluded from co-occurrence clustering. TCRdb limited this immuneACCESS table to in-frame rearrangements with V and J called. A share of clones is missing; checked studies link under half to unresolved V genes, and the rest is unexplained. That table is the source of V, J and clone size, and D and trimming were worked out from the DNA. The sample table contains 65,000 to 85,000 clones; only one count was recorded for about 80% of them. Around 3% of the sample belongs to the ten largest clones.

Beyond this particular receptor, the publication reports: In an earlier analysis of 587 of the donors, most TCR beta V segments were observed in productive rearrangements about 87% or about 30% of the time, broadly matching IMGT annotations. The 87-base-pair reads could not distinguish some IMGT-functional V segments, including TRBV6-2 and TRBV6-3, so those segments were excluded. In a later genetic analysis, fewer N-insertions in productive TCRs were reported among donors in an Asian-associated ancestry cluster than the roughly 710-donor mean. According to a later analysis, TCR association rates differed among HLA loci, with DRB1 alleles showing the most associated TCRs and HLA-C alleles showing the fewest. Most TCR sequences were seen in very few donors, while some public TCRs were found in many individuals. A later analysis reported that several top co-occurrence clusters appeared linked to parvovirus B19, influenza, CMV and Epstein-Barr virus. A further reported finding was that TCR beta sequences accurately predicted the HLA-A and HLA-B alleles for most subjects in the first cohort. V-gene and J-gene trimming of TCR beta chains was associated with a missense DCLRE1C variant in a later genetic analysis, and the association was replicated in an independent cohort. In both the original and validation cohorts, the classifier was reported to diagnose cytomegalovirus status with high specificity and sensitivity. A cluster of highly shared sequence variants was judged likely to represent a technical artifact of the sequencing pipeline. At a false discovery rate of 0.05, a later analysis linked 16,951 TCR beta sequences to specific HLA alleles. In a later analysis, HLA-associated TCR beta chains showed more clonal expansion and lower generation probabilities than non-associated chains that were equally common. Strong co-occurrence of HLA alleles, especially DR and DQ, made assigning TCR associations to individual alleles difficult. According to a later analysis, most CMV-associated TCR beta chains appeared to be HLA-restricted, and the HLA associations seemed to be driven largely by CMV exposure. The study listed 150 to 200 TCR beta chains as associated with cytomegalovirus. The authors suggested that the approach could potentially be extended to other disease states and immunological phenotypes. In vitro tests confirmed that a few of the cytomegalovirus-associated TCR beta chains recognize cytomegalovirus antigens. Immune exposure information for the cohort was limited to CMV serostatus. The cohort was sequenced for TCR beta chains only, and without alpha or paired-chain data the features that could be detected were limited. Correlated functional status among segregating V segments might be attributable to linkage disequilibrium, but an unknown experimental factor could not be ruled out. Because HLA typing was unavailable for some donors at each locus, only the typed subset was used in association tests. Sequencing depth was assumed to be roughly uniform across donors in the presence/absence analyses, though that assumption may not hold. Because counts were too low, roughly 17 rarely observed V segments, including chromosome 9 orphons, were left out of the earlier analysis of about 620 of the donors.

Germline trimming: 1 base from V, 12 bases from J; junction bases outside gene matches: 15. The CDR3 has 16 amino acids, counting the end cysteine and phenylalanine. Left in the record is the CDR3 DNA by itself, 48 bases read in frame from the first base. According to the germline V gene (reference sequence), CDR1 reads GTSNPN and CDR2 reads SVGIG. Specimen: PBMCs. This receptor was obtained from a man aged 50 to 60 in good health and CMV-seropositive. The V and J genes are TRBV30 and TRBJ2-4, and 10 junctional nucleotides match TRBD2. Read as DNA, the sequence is TGTGCCTGGAGTGAGGGGCTAGCGGGAGTCACGGACAGTCAGTACTTC. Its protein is CAWSEGLAGVTDSQYF.